This T cell receptor (beta chain) was profiled in a study of OX40 agonist ivuxolimab in advanced cancers. Across the study: Given to patients was ivuxolimab, an agonistic anti-OX40 (CD134) antibody. Study results and limitations: It was not determined which antigens were specifically recognized by the peripheral T cells that had undergone clonal expansion.

Concerning this clone: The antigen is undetermined.

TCRdb's table, derived via immunoSEQ multiplex PCR, lists solely in-frame clones and lacks some. Here the sample spans 90,000 to 95,000 clones, about 90% being singletons. The TCR was taken from an adult with an advanced solid tumor such as melanoma, head and neck, liver or kidney cancer. The sequences come from CD4+ or CD8+ T cells sorted from blood, collected in a trial of the OX40 agonist ivuxolimab.

The CDR3 DNA reads TGTGCCACCAGCAGAGGAGGGGAAACTGAAGCTTTCTTT. Amino acid sequence: CATSRGGETEAFF. The V and J genes are TRBV15 and TRBJ1-1; D is possibly TRBD1 (5 bases). With 1 base removed from V and 5 bases from J, the gap between germline ends came to 8 bases. Germline V gene sequence: CDR1 LNHNV, CDR2 YYDKDF (reference sequence). This CDR3 is built from 13 residues.